The 30 T cell receptor beta chains below come from one sample, sequenced in a study of cytomegalovirus exposure and HLA in healthy donors. PCR amplification relied on 60 Vbeta primers (plus 13 Jbeta primers). TCRdb's copy holds only in-frame clones and misses some; the assay was immunoSEQ multiplex PCR. The sample lists fewer than 250,000 clones; about 75% were seen once. The sample consisted of PBMCs. These receptors were collected from a woman aged 25 to 39 in good health and CMV-seronegative.

The chain is built from TRBV10-2 and TRBJ2-7, with 8 bases that match TRBD2. Germline-derived CDR1 and CDR2 are WSHSY and SAAADI. V gave up 5 bases and J gave up 2 bases; unmatched junction bases: 8. The CDR3 totals 15 residues. CDR3 DNA sequence: TGCGCCAGCAGTCGGGAGGGTGCGGGGCCCTACGAGCAGTACTTC. Translating it yields CASSREGAGPYEQYF.

The chain links TRBV5-1 to TRBJ2-5; maybe TRBD2 (6 bases). Trimming took 5 bases from V and 3 from J, leaving 14 bases between them. CDR1 and CDR2 (germline): SGHRS, YFSETQ. This CDR3 comprises 14 residues. The CDR3 DNA is TGCGCCAGCAGAGTCGCGATAGCGGAAGAGACCCAGTACTTC. The encoded protein is CASRVAIAEETQYF.

The genes are TRBV19 and TRBJ1-5; D is undetermined. This CDR3 has 15 residues. The V end lost 7 bases, the J end lost 2 bases, and 15 bases lay between the germline ends. Germline assignment: CDR1 LNHDA and CDR2 SQIVND (reference sequence). The CDR3 DNA reads TGTGCCAGTATGCCCGAGGCGAGGGGCAATCAGCCCCAGCATTTT. Amino acids: CASMPEARGNQPQHF.

This clone was observed a few times. The rearrangement joins TRBV5-1 to TRBJ1-4; 9 bases align to TRBD1. This CDR3 region has 15 residues. Germline V gene data show CDR1 as SGHRS and CDR2 as YFSETQ. V shed 4 bases and J 8 bases; nucleotides not matched to a gene: 9. CDR3 nucleotide sequence: TGCGCCAGCAGCGTATTGGGACAGGGAGGCGAAAAACTGTTTTTT. Translated: CASSVLGQGGEKLFF.

The V gene is TRBV2, the J gene TRBJ2-7; 11 positions agree with TRBD1. The CDR3 contains 14 residues. Germline V gene data show CDR1 as SNHLY and CDR2 as FYNNEI. Trimming took 8 bases from V and 4 from J; bases not matched to a gene: 7. The CDR3 spells CASEIGTGGYEQYF. The DNA of the CDR3 is TGTGCCAGCGAGATTGGGACAGGGGGTTACGAGCAGTACTTC.

Comments on this clone: Distinct nucleotide sequences in the sample also encode this CDR3. CDR3 in amino acids: CASSPRGGRFYEQYF. In DNA, the CDR3 is TGTGCCAGCTCCCCCCGGGGGGGGCGTTTTTACGAGCAGTACTTC. This chain uses TRBV7-2 with TRBJ2-7, with TRBD2 matching 8 bases. CDR1 is SGHTA, CDR2 FQGNSA, per germline. The CDR3 is made up of 15 amino acids. The trim removed 8 bases at V and 4 bases at J, leaving 13 bases unmatched.

The rearrangement joins TRBV5-6 to TRBJ1-2, with 7 bases fitting TRBD1. Germline V gives CDR1 SGHDT, CDR2 YYEEEE. The CDR3 contains 17 residues. The V segment lost 1 base and the J segment 1 base; nucleotides outside the gene matches: 10. The CDR3 region has the DNA TGTGCCAGCAGCTTGTGGGAGACAGGGATTGATAACTATGGCTACACCTTC. Its translation is CASSLWETGIDNYGYTF.

V and J are TRBV9 and TRBJ2-5; weak D call: TRBD1 (6 bases). The CDR3 contains 15 residues. V was cut by 4 bases and J by 4 bases, with 17 bases left in between. CDR1 and CDR2 (germline): SGDLS, YYNGEE. The CDR3: CASSFRGGKAETQYF. For the CDR3, the DNA is TGTGCCAGCAGCTTCAGAGGGGGTAAAGCAGAGACCCAGTACTTC.

The J gene is TRBJ1-1, the V gene TRBV7-3; 8 bases map to TRBD1. CDR3 size: 13 residues. Germline loops: CDR1 SGHTA, CDR2 FQGTGA. V lost 5 bases, J lost 5 bases, and 4 bases stayed unmatched. CDR3 nucleotides: TGTGCCAGCAGCCTGAGGACAGGGACTGAAGCTTTCTTT. Translating it yields CASSLRTGTEAFF.

The chain uses TRBV7-9 and TRBJ2-7; D may be TRBD2 (5 bases). Trimming removed 3 bases at V and 0 bases at J, with 12 bases between. Germline V CDR1 and CDR2: SEHNR, FQNEAQ (reference sequence). There are 15 residues in the CDR3. CDR3 bases: TGTGCCAGCAGCTTTGCGGGCCGGGGCTCCTACGAGCAGTACTTC. Translated: CASSFAGRGSYEQYF.

This clone was detected only a few times. This chain connects TRBV30 to TRBJ1-5, with 9 bases identical to TRBD1. With V trimmed by 4 bases and J by 7 bases, 8 bases remained unmatched. Per germline, CDR1 GTSNPN and CDR2 SVGIG (reference sequence). The CDR3 is made up of 14 amino acids. The CDR3 spells CAWTGQGRGQPQHF. The CDR3 DNA follows: TGTGCCTGGACCGGACAGGGGCGGGGGCAGCCCCAGCATTTT.

V usage is TRBV6-5 and J usage is TRBJ1-5; D call uncertain. V was pared by 2 bases and J by 4 bases, with 9 bases between. CDR1 is MNHEY, CDR2 SVGAGI, per germline. CDR3 size: 14 residues. CDR3 bases: TGTGCCAGCAGTTACGATGGGCCGAATCAGCCCCAGCATTTT. This codes for CASSYDGPNQPQHF.

As concerns this clone: A read error is likely, as this CDR3 ends without the conserved phenylalanine or tryptophan. The chain combines TRBV6-1 with TRBJ2-3; unclear D gene. Trimming shortened V by 1 base and J by 2 bases, and 19 bases separated the two germline ends. CDR3 length equals 18 residues. Germline V gene lookup returns CDR1 MNHNS and CDR2 SASEGT. As DNA, the CDR3 is TGTGCCAGCAGTGAAGGGTTTCCCCGGCCTACAATCACAGATACGCAGTATTTG. Its protein product is CASSEGFPRPTITDTQYL.

The chain has TRBV12-5 and TRBJ2-2; D gene ambiguous. Trimming removed 0 bases from V and 5 bases from J, with 13 bases in between. The length of the CDR3 is 16 residues. Germline assignment: CDR1 LGHNT and CDR2 FRNRAP. The CDR3, as DNA: TGTGCTAGTGGTTTGGTCTTGGGCCAAGCAACCGGGGAGCTGTTTTTT. It yields the protein CASGLVLGQATGELFF.

A single count supports this clone. V gene TRBV6-1 combines with J gene TRBJ1-2; D is unresolved. The germline V gene has CDR1 MNHNS and CDR2 SASEGT. This CDR3 contains 14 residues. V was pared by 11 bases and J by 4 bases, with 20 bases between. The CDR3, as DNA: TGTGCCTCCCCAGAGGACTCCAGCGGCTATGGCTACACCTTC. This codes for CASPEDSSGYGYTF.

Comments on this clone: One end of the junction is discordant with germline, which a read error may explain. The V and J genes are TRBV7-7 and TRBJ2-1, with D perhaps TRBD2 (6 bases). Germline loops: CDR1 SSHAT, CDR2 FNYEAQ (reference sequence). The CDR3 runs to 14 residues. CDR3 sequence: CASSLEAGFREQFF. CDR3 nucleotide sequence: TGTGCTAGCAGCTTAGAGGCGGGATTCAGGGAGCAGTTCTTC.

This clone occurred many times. The V and J genes are TRBV5-1 and TRBJ1-2, with TRBD1 as a possible D gene (5 bases). V gave up 0 bases and J gave up 4 bases, with 13 bases separating them. CDR1 and CDR2 (germline): SGHRS, YFSETQ. The CDR3 loop spans 15 amino acids. The DNA of the CDR3 is TGCGCCAGCAGCTTGGGGCTGGAGGGGATCTATGGCTACACCTTC. Translating it yields CASSLGLEGIYGYTF.

This clone occurred once. The chain uses TRBV19 and TRBJ2-1; 7 nucleotides agree with TRBD1. This CDR3 has 13 amino acids. Germline V gene sequence: CDR1 LNHDA, CDR2 SQIVND (reference sequence). V was clipped by 5 bases and J by 5 bases; unmatched bases: 3. CDR3 DNA: TGTGCCAGTAGTTTGGGACAGAACAATGAGCAGTTCTTC. Amino acid sequence: CASSLGQNNEQFF.

This rearrangement joins TRBV11-2 to TRBJ2-7; D might be TRBD2 (5 bases). Germline lookup yields CDR1 SGHAT and CDR2 FQNNGV. This CDR3 region has 17 residues. V lost 0 bases to trimming and J lost 3 bases, with 18 bases between them. As DNA, the CDR3 is TGTGCCAGCAGCTTAGATCAGGTCTCCCGGAGGTTCTACGAGCAGTACTTC. It specifies CASSLDQVSRRFYEQYF.

V usage is TRBV7-8 and J usage is TRBJ2-2, with TRBD1 matching over 7 bases. The length of the CDR3 is 16 residues. Unmatched junction bases numbered 5, after V lost 1 base and J lost 3 bases. Germline V gene data show CDR1 as SGHVS and CDR2 as FQNEAQ. The CDR3 DNA reads TGTGCCAGCAGCTTAGGGACAGGCCGGGACACCGGGGAGCTGTTTTTT. Encoded protein: CASSLGTGRDTGELFF.

The chain joins TRBV6-6 to TRBJ1-2; D is unclear. The CDR3 is 12 residues long. The germline V and J ends were trimmed by 5 bases and 2 bases, with 6 bases remaining between them. In germline, CDR1 is MNHNY, CDR2 SVGAGI (reference sequence). This CDR3 is CASSTQNYGYTF. DNA for the CDR3: TGTGCCAGCAGTACACAGAACTATGGCTACACCTTC.

This clone was observed a handful of times. As DNA, the CDR3 is TGTGCCAGCAGCCCCCTAGCGGCCTCTGTTACTGAAGCTTTCTTT. Its translation: CASSPLAASVTEAFF. The V gene is TRBV14, the J gene TRBJ1-1; no clear D gene. Trimming pared 4 bases from V and 5 bases from J, leaving 17 bases between. Germline CDR1 SGHDN, CDR2 FVKESK. The CDR3 is 15 residues long.

Turning to this clone: One junction end disagrees with the germline gene, perhaps due to a read error. CDR3 sequence (DNA): TGTGCCATCAGTGAGGCGGGTGGGGACACAGGTACGCAGTATTTT. It specifies CAISEAGGDTGTQYF. The V and J genes are TRBV10-3 and TRBJ2-3, with a possible D match to TRBD1 (6 bases). CDR1 is ENHRY and CDR2 is SYGVKD in the germline V gene. This CDR3 region has 15 residues.

This clone was found once. This chain links TRBV5-1 with TRBJ2-1; 8 nucleotides line up with TRBD2. From germline, CDR1 is SGHRS and CDR2 YFSETQ. The CDR3 totals 16 residues. Trimming removed 0 bases from V and 4 bases from J; junction bases left unmatched: 6. CDR3 in DNA: TGCGCCAGCAGCTTGGGAGCGGGGGCACTTTACAATGAGCAGTTCTTC. This gives the protein CASSLGAGALYNEQFF.

This clone appeared once. The chain links TRBV6-1 to TRBJ2-7; TRBD1 aligns across 7 bases. With 1 base clipped from V and 3 bases from J, the junction kept 12 bases outside the gene matches. Germline lookup yields CDR1 MNHNS and CDR2 SASEGT. This CDR3 contains 17 residues. CDR3 region: CASSEVGRGRLGYEQYF. As DNA, the CDR3 is TGTGCCAGCAGTGAAGTAGGTAGGGGGCGGTTAGGCTACGAGCAGTACTTC.

The chain joins TRBV6-5 to TRBJ1-2, with no clear D. Germline-derived CDR1 and CDR2 are MNHEY and SVGAGI. The V end lost 4 bases, the J end lost 2 bases, and 11 bases lay between the germline ends. The CDR3 has 14 amino acids. Here the CDR3 DNA reads TGTGCCAGCAGTTCAGGAGGTCCAAACTATGGCTACACCTTC. Protein: CASSSGGPNYGYTF.

The chain employs TRBV9 and TRBJ2-1; D is perhaps TRBD2 (5 bases). CDR3 size: 15 residues. CDR1 and CDR2 from the germline V gene are SGDLS and YYNGEE. Trimming pared 0 bases from V and 13 bases from J, leaving 20 bases between. In nucleotides, the CDR3 is TGTGCCAGCAGCGTAGCTAGTGATAATTTGGAGGCCCAGTTCTTC. This encodes CASSVASDNLEAQFF.

The gene calls are TRBV14 and TRBJ2-7; TRBD1 might be the D (5 bases). With 4 bases removed from V and 5 bases from J, the gap between germline ends came to 18 bases. The CDR3 loop spans 15 amino acids. CDR1 is SGHDN and CDR2 is FVKESK in the germline V gene. CDR3 in amino acids: CASSRLGRGRDEQYF. The CDR3 DNA is TGTGCCAGCAGCCGGCTAGGAAGGGGCAGAGACGAGCAGTACTTC.

This chain connects TRBV10-3 to TRBJ1-3; D remains unclear. V was pared by 7 bases and J by 0 bases, with 10 bases between. The CDR3 extends over 14 amino acids. From germline, CDR1 is ENHRY and CDR2 SYGVKD. The CDR3 sequence: CAIKAGGSGNTIYF. Written as DNA, the CDR3 is TGTGCCATCAAGGCCGGAGGCTCTGGAAACACCATATATTTT.

This clone was counted once. The gene calls are TRBV4-1 and TRBJ2-7; a possible D gene is TRBD1 (7 bases). The CDR3 length is 14 residues. V was shortened by 4 bases and J by 5 bases, with 15 bases between the two germline ends. Germline values: CDR1 MGHRA, CDR2 YSYEKL. In nucleotides, the CDR3 is TGCGCCAGCAGCCTCTCGGAGGGGGCGGACGAGCAGTACTTC. Translated, it gives CASSLSEGADEQYF.